Listed here are 7 T cell receptor beta chains from one sample, sequenced in a study of blood T cell repertoires in COVID-19 (dated by TCRdb to 2019 to 2021). Library prep was done by the immunoSEQ multiplex PCR assay. Here the immuneACCESS table is served through TCRdb, limited to in-frame sequences with V and J called. Missing clones are a known gap in these copies; in checked studies unresolved V genes cover under half, and the rest lacks a known reason. A total of more than 110,000 clones appear in this sample, around 80% of them only once. The ten biggest clones cover around 1.6% of the sample. Source material: PBMCs or T cells enriched from blood (not recorded which). These receptors came from a woman under 30 who had been exposed to COVID-19.

This clone was observed once. The J gene is TRBJ2-7, the V gene TRBV6-5; 8 bases fit TRBD2. The CDR3 runs to 15 residues. Germline-derived CDR1 and CDR2 are MNHEY and SVGAGI. V dropped 6 bases and J dropped 7; count of bases not matched to a gene: 14. This CDR3 is CASRTAGTRGGEQYF. The CDR3 DNA is TGTGCCAGCAGAACTGCCGGGACTAGGGGTGGGGAGCAGTACTTC.

This clone was seen only a few times. The chain employs TRBV7-3 and TRBJ1-2, with 9 bases that match TRBD1. V was clipped by 6 bases and J by 8 bases; unmatched bases: 10. The CDR3 is 14 amino acids. The germline gives CDR1 SGHTA, CDR2 FQGTGA. In nucleotides, the CDR3 is TGTGCCAGCAGGCAGGGACAGGGAATGGGGGGCTACACCTTC. This codes for CASRQGQGMGGYTF.

V usage is TRBV6-2 or TRBV6-3 and J usage is TRBJ2-6; D gene unclear. V was pared by 5 bases and J by 1 base, with 9 bases between. This CDR3 contains 15 residues. Germline V gene data show CDR1 as MNHEY and CDR2 as SVGEGT. The DNA of the CDR3 is TGTGCCAGCAGTCTCGTAACTTCTGGGGCCAACGTCCTGACTTTC. Protein sequence: CASSLVTSGANVLTF.

The sample holds one count of this clone. This chain links TRBV7-3 with TRBJ1-1, with 9 bases identical to TRBD1. This CDR3 has 17 amino acids. Trimming at V came to 0 bases and at J to 2 bases, leaving 7 bases not matched to a gene. The germline V gene encodes CDR1 SGHTA and CDR2 FQGTGA. The CDR3 loop is CASSLTPGQGINTEAFF. The CDR3 coding sequence is TGTGCCAGCAGCTTAACGCCAGGACAGGGGATAAACACTGAAGCTTTCTTT.

The V call is TRBV19, the J call TRBJ2-5; a possible D gene is TRBD1 (5 bases). The CDR3 runs to 14 residues. From germline, CDR1 is LNHDA and CDR2 SQIVND (reference sequence). Trimming cost V 2 bases and J 5 bases, with 12 bases left between them. CDR3 loop: CASSITQEMETQYF. CDR3 DNA: TGTGCCAGTAGTATAACACAGGAGATGGAGACCCAGTACTTC.

CDR3 in amino acids: CATLSRGNPEAFF. The CDR3 DNA is TGTGCCACCCTTTCCCGGGGTAACCCTGAAGCTTTCTTT. V and J are TRBV19 and TRBJ1-1; D unresolved. The CDR3 spans 13 residues. Germline V gene sequence: CDR1 LNHDA, CDR2 SQIVND (reference sequence). Deletions cut 10 bases from V and 6 bases from J, with 18 bases between.

J is TRBJ1-3 and V is TRBV5-4, with a weak D call TRBD1 (5 bases). This CDR3 is 15 amino acids long. Per germline, CDR1 SGHNT and CDR2 YYREEE (reference sequence). Trimming shortened V by 0 bases and J by 4 bases, and 11 bases separated the two germline ends. This chain's CDR3 is CASSLGQGTGNTIYF. The DNA of the CDR3 is TGTGCCAGCAGCTTGGGGCAGGGTACGGGAAACACCATATATTTT. Together with reference TRBV5-4 and TRBJ1-3, the CDR3 gives the full variable domain: ETGVTQSPTHLIKTRGQQVTLRCSSQSGHNTVSWYQQALGQGPQFIFQYYREEENGRGNFPPRFSGLQFPNYSSELNVNALELDDSALYLCASSLGQGTGNTIYFGEGSWLTVV.